This TCR beta chain was captured by sequencing in a study of a mutant IDH1 vaccine in newly diagnosed glioma. Across the whole study: Patients in the study were vaccinated eight times, receiving shots in weeks 1, 3, 5, 7, 11, 15, 19 and 23. Radiotherapy, temozolomide, or both had been given previously, and both were given to most. In some groups vaccination began 4-6 weeks post-radiotherapy; others received it with temozolomide.

Note on this clone: The antigen is undetermined.

Using immunoSEQ multiplex PCR, the repertoire was profiled, and TCRdb retains in-frame clones only, with some absent. Of about 75,000 clones listed, about 91% are singletons. The CDR3 is 15 amino acids. CDR1 is SNHLY, CDR2 FYNNEI, per germline. The trim removed 5 bases at V and 5 bases at J, leaving 7 bases unmatched. Stated time point: week 5, during vaccination. Doses consisted of 300 ug of mutant IDH1 20-mer peptide each, paired with topical imiquimod. Donors harbored newly found WHO grade 3 or 4 IDH1-mutant, ATRX-lost astrocytomas. Material: PBMCs, obtained from a glioma patient whose treatment included an IDH1 peptide vaccine. The clonotype comes from a woman in her forties or fifties with glioma. The chain combines TRBV2 with TRBJ2-2, with 8 bases lining up with TRBD1. CDR3 residues: CASSRTGWGTGELFF. Written as DNA, the CDR3 is TGTGCCAGCAGTCGGACAGGGTGGGGAACCGGGGAGCTGTTTTTT.